The entry that follows covers one TCR beta chain sequence. As yet, its antigen is unknown. In TCRdb, the reads were re-called with MiXCR into one record per CDR3 protein. Of a few hundred thousand distinct CDR3 sequences in the sample, approximately 13% were seen once. Germline CDR1 reads DFQATT; CDR2 reads SNEGSKA (reference sequence). The CDR3 covers 15 residues. V was shortened by 5 bases and J by 7 bases, with 20 bases between the two germline ends. The sample originates from a study of T cell repertoires in cytomegalovirus infection. Study information: Indications came from public TCR beta signatures; they pointed to CMV infection and to a matching HLA type. General study results and limits: HLA-C-restricted CMV clonotypes gave the most frequent clonotype in two of eight donors. Accumulated public TCR beta family frequency recognized individuals carrying CMV together with the relevant HLA.

The sequenced material came from PBMCs. This TCR was sampled from a human donor in good health (CMV status not recorded). Some clones in this sample may be carry-over from other donors' samples. This chain links TRBV20-1 with TRBJ1-4; D gene ambiguous. The CDR3 region is CSAPQRETSGEKLFF. In nucleotides, the CDR3 is TGCAGTGCTCCCCAAAGAGAAACCAGTGGTGAAAAACTGTTTTTT.